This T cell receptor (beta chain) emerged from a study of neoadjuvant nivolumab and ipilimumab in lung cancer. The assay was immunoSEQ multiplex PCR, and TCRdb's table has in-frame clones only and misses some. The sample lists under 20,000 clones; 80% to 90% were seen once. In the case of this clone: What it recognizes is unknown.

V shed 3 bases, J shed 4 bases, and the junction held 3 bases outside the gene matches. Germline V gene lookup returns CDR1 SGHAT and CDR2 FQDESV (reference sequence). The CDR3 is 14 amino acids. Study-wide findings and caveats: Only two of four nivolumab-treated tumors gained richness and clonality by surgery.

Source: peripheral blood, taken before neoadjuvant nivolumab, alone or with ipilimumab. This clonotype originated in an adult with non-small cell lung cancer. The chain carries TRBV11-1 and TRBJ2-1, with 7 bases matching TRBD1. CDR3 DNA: TGTGCCAGCAGCTTCCGACAGGGATACAATGAGCAGTTCTTC. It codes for CASSFRQGYNEQFF. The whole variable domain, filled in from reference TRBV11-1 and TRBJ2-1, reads EAEVAQSPRYKITEKSQAVAFWCDPISGHATLYWYRQILGQGPELLVQFQDESVVDDSQLPKDRFSAERLKGVDSTLKIQPAELGDSAMYLCASSFRQGYNEQFFGPGTRLTVL.